This T cell receptor (beta chain) was obtained from a study of OX40 agonist ivuxolimab in advanced cancers. The repertoire was sequenced with immunoSEQ multiplex PCR; TCRdb's copy has only in-frame clones and lacks some. The sample records roughly 70,000 clones, approximately 78% being singletons. Study results and limitations: No determination was made of the antigen specificity of the expanded peripheral T cells.

This clone was picked up one time. Its antigen is not known. CDR3 length: 15 amino acids. The J segment lost 1 base and the V segment lost 6 bases, leaving 5 bases of the junction unmatched. CDR1 and CDR2 from the germline V gene are MNHEY and SVGAGI. The sequences come from CD4+ or CD8+ T cells sorted from blood, collected in a trial of the OX40 agonist ivuxolimab. The chain is built from TRBV6-5 and TRBJ2-2, with 7 bases identical to TRBD2. The sequence was collected from an adult with an advanced solid tumor such as melanoma, head and neck, liver or kidney cancer. CDR3 region: CASSRDYQNTGELFF. The DNA for the CDR3 is TGTGCCAGCAGCCGGGACTACCAGAACACCGGGGAGCTGTTTTTT.